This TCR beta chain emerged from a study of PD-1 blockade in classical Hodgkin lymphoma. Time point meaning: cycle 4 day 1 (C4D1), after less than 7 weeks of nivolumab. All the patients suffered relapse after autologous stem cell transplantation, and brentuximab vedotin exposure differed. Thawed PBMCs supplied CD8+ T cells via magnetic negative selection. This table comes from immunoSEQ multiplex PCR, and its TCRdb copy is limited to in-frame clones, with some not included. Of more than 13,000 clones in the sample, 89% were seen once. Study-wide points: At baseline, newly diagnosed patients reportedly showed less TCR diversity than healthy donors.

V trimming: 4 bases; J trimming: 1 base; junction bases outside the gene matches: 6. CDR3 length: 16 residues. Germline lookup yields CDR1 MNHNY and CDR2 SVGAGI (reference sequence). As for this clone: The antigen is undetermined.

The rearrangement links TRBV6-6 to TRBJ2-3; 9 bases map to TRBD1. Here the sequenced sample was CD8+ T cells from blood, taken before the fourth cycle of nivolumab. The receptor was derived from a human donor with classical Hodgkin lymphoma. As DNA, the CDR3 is TGTGCCAGCAGTTCCCGGGACAGGGAGGGCACAGATACGCAGTATTTT. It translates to CASSSRDREGTDTQYF.